Listed below are T cell receptor beta chains from one sample, sequenced in a study of T-cell memory formation after mild COVID-19. TCRdb recomputed calls from the 5' RACE reads with MiXCR, one row per CDR3 protein. Of some 57,000 distinct CDR3 sequences detected, 12% appear once; the ten largest clones hold around 23%. Sequencing was done on a sample of PBMCs or a T cell subset sorted from them (not recorded which). These receptors originate from a man between 18 and 29 years old who had mild COVID-19 (a few samples of this study predate the infection). Cell type and time point are not known. CDR3s include the opening cysteine and the closing phenylalanine or tryptophan. A D gene is named only where the DNA matches it firmly. Clone size is given for some rows only: seen once, a few or many times, or a class if the clone is expanded.

v_call	d_call	clone_size	j_call	cdr3_nt	cdr3_aa
TRBV27	TRBD2	many	TRBJ2-5	TGTGCCAGCAGTTTGGCCTCGGCGGGGGGGCTGGAGACCCAGTACTTC	CASSLASAGGLETQYF
TRBV6-5	.	.	TRBJ1-1	TGTGCCAGCGGATCGGCTGTTGAAGCTTTCTTT	CASGSAVEAFF
TRBV9	.	.	TRBJ1-2	TGTGCCAGCAGCGTAGCTACGATGGGCTACACCTTC	CASSVATMGYTF
TRBV5-1	TRBD1	many	TRBJ2-5	TGCGCCAGCAGCTTGCAGGGACAGGGGCAAGAGACCCAGTACTTC	CASSLQGQGQETQYF
TRBV28	.	.	TRBJ1-6	TGTGCCAGCAGTTCGGGAGCAGCAATTTATAATTCACCCCTCCACTTT	CASSSGAAIYNSPLHF
TRBV20-1	.	.	TRBJ1-3	TGCAGTGCTAGAGATATGGACCCCTCTGGAAACACCATATATTTT	CSARDMDPSGNTIYF
TRBV10-2	.	.	TRBJ1-1	TGCGCCAGCTCTTCGGAGACCTTGAACACTGAAGCTTTCTTT	CASSSETLNTEAFF
TRBV11-2	TRBD1	many	TRBJ2-2	TGTGCCAGCAGCGCGGACAGGGGGCTACTCATCACCGGGGAGCTGTTTTTT	CASSADRGLLITGELFF
TRBV13	.	few	TRBJ1-1	TGTGCCAGCAGCCCCCCAGGGAGTAAGGCAGCTTTCTTT	CASSPPGSKAAFF
TRBV6-1	TRBD2	.	TRBJ2-5	TGTGCCAGCAGTGTTTTTAGCGGGGGGGCAGGAGAGACCCAGTACTTC	CASSVFSGGAGETQYF
TRBV7-6	.	few	TRBJ1-2	TGTGCCAGCAGCGAGGGGGGTCTCTATGGCTACACCTTC	CASSEGGLYGYTF
TRBV5-4	TRBD2	.	TRBJ2-5	TGTGCCAGCAGCTTGGTTGGTAGCGGGGGGGCCGAGACCCAGTACTTC	CASSLVGSGGAETQYF
TRBV6-5	.	.	TRBJ1-1	TGTGCCAGCAAAGGGCCCTCGGGACAAGCCACTGAAGCTTTCTTT	CASKGPSGQATEAFF
TRBV2	.	.	TRBJ1-2	TGTGCCAGCATAAGGGACCTGGATGGCTACACCTTC	CASIRDLDGYTF
TRBV6-6	.	.	TRBJ1-6	TGTGCCAGCAGTTACTCGCGGGCAGATCATAATTCACCCCTCCACTTT	CASSYSRADHNSPLHF
TRBV20-1	.	.	TRBJ2-5	TGCAGTGCTAGAGAGGCGGGAAAGGAGACCCAGTACTTC	CSAREAGKETQYF
TRBV6-5	.	.	TRBJ1-4	TGTGCCAGCAGTTACTCGGCTAAGGAAAAACTGTTTTTT	CASSYSAKEKLFF
TRBV6-6	.	once	TRBJ2-7	TGTGCCAGCAGCGCAGCCCCCTACGAGCAGTACTTC	CASSAAPYEQYF
TRBV3-1	.	.	TRBJ2-3	TGTGCCAGCAGTTTGATATCCGGGGAGGATACGCAGTATTTT	CASSLISGEDTQYF